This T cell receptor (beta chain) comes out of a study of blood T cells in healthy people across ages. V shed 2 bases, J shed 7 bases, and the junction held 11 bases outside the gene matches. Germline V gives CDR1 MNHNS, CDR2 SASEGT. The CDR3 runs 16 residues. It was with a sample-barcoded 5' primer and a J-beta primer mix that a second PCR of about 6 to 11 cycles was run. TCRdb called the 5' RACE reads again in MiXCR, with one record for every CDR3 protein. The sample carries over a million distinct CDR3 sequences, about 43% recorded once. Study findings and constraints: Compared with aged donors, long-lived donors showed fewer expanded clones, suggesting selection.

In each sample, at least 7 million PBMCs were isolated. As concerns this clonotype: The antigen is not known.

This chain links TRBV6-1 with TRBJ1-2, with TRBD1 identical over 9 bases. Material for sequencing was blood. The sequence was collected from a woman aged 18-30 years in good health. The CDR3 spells CASSEREDRGGSGYTF. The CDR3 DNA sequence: TGTGCCAGCAGTGAAAGGGAGGACAGGGGCGGTTCTGGCTACACCTTC.